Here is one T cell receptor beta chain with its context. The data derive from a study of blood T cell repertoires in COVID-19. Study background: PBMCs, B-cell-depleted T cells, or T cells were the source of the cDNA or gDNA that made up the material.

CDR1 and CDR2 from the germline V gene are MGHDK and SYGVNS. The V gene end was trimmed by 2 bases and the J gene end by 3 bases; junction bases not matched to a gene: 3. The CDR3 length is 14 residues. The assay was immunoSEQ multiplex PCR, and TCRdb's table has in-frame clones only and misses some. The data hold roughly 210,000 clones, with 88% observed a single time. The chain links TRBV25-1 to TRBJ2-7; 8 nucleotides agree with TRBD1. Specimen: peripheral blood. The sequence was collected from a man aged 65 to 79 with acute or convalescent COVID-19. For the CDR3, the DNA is TGTGCCAGCAGTGAAGCGGGGACAGGCTACGAGCAGTACTTC. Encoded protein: CASSEAGTGYEQYF.